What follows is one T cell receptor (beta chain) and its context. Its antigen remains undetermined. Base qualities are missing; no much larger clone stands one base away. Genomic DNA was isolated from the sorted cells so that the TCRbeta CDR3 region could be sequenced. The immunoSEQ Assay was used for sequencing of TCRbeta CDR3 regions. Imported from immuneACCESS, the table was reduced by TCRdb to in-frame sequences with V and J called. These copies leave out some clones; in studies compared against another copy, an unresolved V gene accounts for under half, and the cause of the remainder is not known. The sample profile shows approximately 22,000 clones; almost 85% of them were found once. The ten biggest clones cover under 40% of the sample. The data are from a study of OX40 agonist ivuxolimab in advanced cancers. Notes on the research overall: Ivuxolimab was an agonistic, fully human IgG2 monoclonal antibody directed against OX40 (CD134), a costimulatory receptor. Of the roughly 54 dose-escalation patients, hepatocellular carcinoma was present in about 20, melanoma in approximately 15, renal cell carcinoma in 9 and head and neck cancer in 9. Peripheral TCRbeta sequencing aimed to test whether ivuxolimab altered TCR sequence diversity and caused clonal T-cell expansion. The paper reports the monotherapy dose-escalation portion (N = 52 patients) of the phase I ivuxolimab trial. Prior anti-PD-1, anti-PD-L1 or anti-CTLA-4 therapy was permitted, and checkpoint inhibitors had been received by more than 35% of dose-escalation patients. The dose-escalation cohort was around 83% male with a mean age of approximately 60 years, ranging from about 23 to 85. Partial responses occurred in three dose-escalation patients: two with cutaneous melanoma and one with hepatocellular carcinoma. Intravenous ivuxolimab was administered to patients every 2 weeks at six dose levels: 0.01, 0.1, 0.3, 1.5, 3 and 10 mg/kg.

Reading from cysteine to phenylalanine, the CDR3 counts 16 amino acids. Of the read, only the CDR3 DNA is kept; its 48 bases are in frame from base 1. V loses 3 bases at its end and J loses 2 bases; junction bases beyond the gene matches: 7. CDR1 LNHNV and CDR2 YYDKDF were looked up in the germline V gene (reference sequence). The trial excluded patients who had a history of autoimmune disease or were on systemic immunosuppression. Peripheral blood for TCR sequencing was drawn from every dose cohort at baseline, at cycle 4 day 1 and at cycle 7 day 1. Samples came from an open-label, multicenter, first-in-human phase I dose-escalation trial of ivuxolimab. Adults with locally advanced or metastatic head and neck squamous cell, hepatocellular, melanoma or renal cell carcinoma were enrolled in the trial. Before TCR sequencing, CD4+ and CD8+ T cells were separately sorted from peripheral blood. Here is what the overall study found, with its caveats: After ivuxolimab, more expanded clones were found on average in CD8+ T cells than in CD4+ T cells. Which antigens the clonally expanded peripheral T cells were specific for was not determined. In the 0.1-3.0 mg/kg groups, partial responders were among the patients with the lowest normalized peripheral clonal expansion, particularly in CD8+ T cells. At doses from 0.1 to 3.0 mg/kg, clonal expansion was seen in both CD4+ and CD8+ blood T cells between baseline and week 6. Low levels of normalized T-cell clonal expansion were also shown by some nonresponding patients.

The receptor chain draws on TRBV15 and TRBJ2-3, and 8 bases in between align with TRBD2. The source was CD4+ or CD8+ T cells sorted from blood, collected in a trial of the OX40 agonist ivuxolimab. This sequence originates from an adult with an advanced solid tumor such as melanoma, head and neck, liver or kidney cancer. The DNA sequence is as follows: TGTGCCACCAGCAGGACTCTAGCGGGCCTCACAGATACGCAGTATTTT. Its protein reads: CATSRTLAGLTDTQYF.